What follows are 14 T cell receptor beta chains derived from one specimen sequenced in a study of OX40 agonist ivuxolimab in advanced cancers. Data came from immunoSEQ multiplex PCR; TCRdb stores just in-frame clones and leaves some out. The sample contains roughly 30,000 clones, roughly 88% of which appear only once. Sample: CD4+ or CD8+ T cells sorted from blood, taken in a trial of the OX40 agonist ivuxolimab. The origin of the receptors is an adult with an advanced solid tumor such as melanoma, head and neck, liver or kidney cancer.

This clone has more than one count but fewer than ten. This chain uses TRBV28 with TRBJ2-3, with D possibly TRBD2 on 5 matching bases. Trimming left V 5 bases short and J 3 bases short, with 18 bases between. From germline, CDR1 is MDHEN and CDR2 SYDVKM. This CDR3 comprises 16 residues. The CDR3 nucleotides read TGTGCCAGCAGTCTCCCCCCGAGGGTAGGAACAGATACGCAGTATTTT. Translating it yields CASSLPPRVGTDTQYF.

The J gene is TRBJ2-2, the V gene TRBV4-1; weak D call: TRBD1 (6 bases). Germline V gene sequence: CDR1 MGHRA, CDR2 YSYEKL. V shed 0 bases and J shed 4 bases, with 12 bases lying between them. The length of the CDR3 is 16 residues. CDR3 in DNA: TGCGCCAGCAGCCAAGATTGGCAGGGGCTCACCGGGGAGCTGTTTTTT. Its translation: CASSQDWQGLTGELFF.

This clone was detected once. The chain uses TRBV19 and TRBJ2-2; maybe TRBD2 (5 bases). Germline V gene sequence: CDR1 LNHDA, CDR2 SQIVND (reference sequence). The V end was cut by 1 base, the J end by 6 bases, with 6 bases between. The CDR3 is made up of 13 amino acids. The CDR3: CASSIGGSGELFF. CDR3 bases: TGTGCCAGTAGTATAGGAGGGTCCGGGGAGCTGTTTTTT.

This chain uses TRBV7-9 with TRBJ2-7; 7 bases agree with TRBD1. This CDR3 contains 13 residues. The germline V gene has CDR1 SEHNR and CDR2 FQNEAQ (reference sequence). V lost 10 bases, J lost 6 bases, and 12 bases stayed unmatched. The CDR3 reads CATEGATKGEQYF. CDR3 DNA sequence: TGTGCCACTGAGGGGGCGACAAAAGGCGAGCAGTACTTC.

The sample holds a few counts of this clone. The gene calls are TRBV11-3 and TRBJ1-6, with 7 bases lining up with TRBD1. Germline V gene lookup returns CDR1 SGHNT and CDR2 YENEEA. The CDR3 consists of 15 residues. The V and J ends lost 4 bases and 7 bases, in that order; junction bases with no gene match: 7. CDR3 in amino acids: CASSSVQGKNSPLHF. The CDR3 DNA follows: TGTGCCAGCAGCTCGGTACAGGGGAAGAATTCACCCCTCCACTTT.

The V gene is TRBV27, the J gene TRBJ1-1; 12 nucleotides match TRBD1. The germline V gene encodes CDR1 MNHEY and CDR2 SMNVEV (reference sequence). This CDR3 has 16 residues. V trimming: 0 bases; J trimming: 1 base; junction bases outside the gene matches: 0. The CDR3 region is CASSLSGQGANTEAFF. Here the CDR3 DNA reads TGTGCCAGCAGTTTATCGGGACAGGGGGCGAACACTGAAGCTTTCTTT.

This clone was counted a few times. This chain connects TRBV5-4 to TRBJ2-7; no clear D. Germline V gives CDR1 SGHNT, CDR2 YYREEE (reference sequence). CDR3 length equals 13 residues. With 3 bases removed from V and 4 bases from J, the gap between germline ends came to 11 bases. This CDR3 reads CASSWDKGYEQYF. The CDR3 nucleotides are TGTGCCAGCAGCTGGGATAAAGGGTACGAGCAGTACTTC. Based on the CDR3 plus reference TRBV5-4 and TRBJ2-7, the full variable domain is ETGVTQSPTHLIKTRGQQVTLRCSSQSGHNTVSWYQQALGQGPQFIFQYYREEENGRGNFPPRFSGLQFPNYSSELNVNALELDDSALYLCASSWDKGYEQYFGPGTRLTVT.

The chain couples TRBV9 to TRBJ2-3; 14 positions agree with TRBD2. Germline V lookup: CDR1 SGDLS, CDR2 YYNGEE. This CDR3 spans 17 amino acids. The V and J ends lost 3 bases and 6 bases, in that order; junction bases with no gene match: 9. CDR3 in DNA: TGTGCCAGCAGCGCGCCCCGACTAGCGGGGGGGGTGGATACGCAGTATTTT. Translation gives CASSAPRLAGGVDTQYF. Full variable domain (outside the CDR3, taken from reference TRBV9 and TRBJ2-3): DSGVTQTPKHLITATGQRVTLRCSPRSGDLSVYWYQQSLDQGLQFLIQYYNGEERAKGNILERFSAQQFPDLHSELNLSSLELGDSALYFCASSAPRLAGGVDTQYFGPGTRLTVL.

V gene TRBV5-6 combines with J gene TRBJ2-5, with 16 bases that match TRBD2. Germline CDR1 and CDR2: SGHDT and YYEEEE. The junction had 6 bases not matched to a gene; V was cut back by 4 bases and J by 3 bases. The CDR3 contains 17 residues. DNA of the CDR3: TGTGCCAGCAGCCAGGGACTAGCGGGGGGGCTTGAAGAGACCCAGTACTTC. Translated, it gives CASSQGLAGGLEETQYF.

The CDR3 sequence is CASKRYEESYEQYF. The CDR3 region has the DNA TGTGCCAGCAAGAGGTATGAGGAGTCGTACGAGCAGTACTTC. The chain is built from TRBV27 and TRBJ2-7; no definite D call. V was cut by 7 bases and J by 4 bases, with 17 bases left in between. This CDR3 has 14 amino acids. The germline V gene has CDR1 MNHEY and CDR2 SMNVEV (reference sequence).

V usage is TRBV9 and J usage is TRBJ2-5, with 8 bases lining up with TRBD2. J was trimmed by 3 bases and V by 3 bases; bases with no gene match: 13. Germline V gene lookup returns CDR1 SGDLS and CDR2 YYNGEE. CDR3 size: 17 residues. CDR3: CASSASSGIAGKETQYF. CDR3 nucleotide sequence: TGTGCCAGCAGCGCCTCCTCGGGGATAGCGGGGAAAGAGACCCAGTACTTC. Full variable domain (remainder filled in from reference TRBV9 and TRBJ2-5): DSGVTQTPKHLITATGQRVTLRCSPRSGDLSVYWYQQSLDQGLQFLIQYYNGEERAKGNILERFSAQQFPDLHSELNLSSLELGDSALYFCASSASSGIAGKETQYFGPGTRLLVL.

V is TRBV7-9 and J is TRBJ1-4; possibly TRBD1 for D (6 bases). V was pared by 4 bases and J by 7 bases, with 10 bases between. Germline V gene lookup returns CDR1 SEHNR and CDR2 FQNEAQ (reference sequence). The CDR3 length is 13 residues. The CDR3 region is CASSYWDIEKLFF. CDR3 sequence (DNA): TGTGCCAGCAGCTACTGGGACATTGAAAAACTGTTTTTT.

This CDR3 is CASSRRWGSHEAFF. The CDR3 coding sequence is TGTGCCAGCAGCCGACGATGGGGATCTCATGAAGCTTTCTTT. The chain employs TRBV5-6 and TRBJ1-1; D ambiguous. Germline lookup yields CDR1 SGHDT and CDR2 YYEEEE. CDR3 length: 14 amino acids. V gave up 4 bases and J gave up 7 bases, with 17 bases separating them.

CDR3 sequence reads: CASSQDGGPPSTDTQYF. The CDR3 DNA reads as TGCGCCAGCAGCCAAGACGGGGGCCCTCCCAGCACAGATACGCAGTATTTT. The chain employs TRBV4-3 and TRBJ2-3, with D possibly called TRBD1 or TRBD2 (6 bases each). The CDR3 is 17 amino acids. The ends were cut back, 0 bases at V and 0 bases at J, with 13 bases in the middle. Germline CDR1 is LGHNA and CDR2 is YSLEER.